One and the same sample provided the 27 T cell receptor beta chains below, sequenced in a study of T-cell reconstitution after alpha-beta-depleted transplantation in children. TCRbeta library construction was performed incorporating unique molecular identifiers. TCRdb independently ran MiXCR on the PCR reads; one entry per CDR3 protein. Seen here are 500,000 to 600,000 distinct CDR3 sequences, 25% to 30% observed once, and the top ten hold 30% to 40%. Specimen: PBMCs, collected before TCRalphabeta/CD19-depleted stem cell transplant. These receptors were collected from a boy in the first two years of life with Wiskott-Aldrich syndrome, due to receive a stem cell transplant.

The chain links TRBV5-1 to TRBJ2-1; the D gene could be TRBD1 or TRBD2 (5 bases each). CDR1 and CDR2 (germline): SGHRS, YFSETQ. V lost 4 bases, J lost 6 bases, and 14 bases lay in between. The CDR3 spans 14 residues. The CDR3 sequence: CASSIGTVLNEQFF. The CDR3 region has the DNA TGCGCCAGCAGCATCGGGACCGTTCTCAATGAGCAGTTCTTC.

The chain joins TRBV12-3 or TRBV12-4 to TRBJ2-1; 9 bases line up with TRBD2. The CDR3 spans 16 residues. With 2 bases clipped from V and 10 bases from J, the junction kept 12 bases outside the gene matches. DNA of the CDR3: TGTGCCAGCAGTTTACTTTTATCGGGACTAGCAAGGGAGCAGTTCTTC. It translates to CASSLLLSGLAREQFF.

The CDR3 coding sequence is TGTGCCAGCAGCTTAGGATTAGGAAGGTGGGAGACCCAGTACTTC. Its translation: CASSLGLGRWETQYF. The chain carries TRBV7-2 and TRBJ2-5; D unclear. The CDR3 loop spans 15 amino acids. V shed 1 base and J shed 5 bases, with 14 bases lying between them. Germline loops: CDR1 SGHTA, CDR2 FQGNSA.

The table lists this clonotype with a few counts. CDR3 in amino acids: CASSLALGPTILKQYF. Written as DNA, the CDR3 is TGTGCCAGCAGCTTAGCGCTTGGACCTACGATACTCAAGCAGTACTTC. The rearrangement links TRBV7-9 to TRBJ2-7; D not certain. The CDR3 has 16 residues. Germline V CDR1 and CDR2: SEHNR, FQNEAQ (reference sequence). Trimming removed 0 bases at V and 8 bases at J, with 20 bases between.

This clonotype has only a few counts. The genes are TRBV6-5 and TRBJ1-1; 8 nucleotides agree with TRBD1. Germline loops: CDR1 MNHEY, CDR2 SVGAGI. J lost 6 bases, V lost 2 bases, and 11 bases had no gene match. The CDR3 is made up of 16 amino acids. This CDR3 reads CASSYLKTGGLPEAFF. The CDR3 bases are TGTGCCAGCAGTTACCTTAAAACAGGGGGACTTCCTGAAGCTTTCTTT.

The rearrangement joins TRBV9 to TRBJ2-5; 7 nucleotides line up with TRBD2. The CDR3 has 15 amino acids. V dropped 2 bases and J dropped 1; count of bases not matched to a gene: 5. The germline CDR1 and CDR2 sequences are SGDLS and YYNGEE. This CDR3 is CASSVGGRAQETQYF. DNA of the CDR3: TGTGCCAGCAGCGTTGGGGGGAGGGCCCAAGAGACCCAGTACTTC. The variable domain in full, completed from reference TRBV9 and TRBJ2-5, reads DSGVTQTPKHLITATGQRVTLRCSPRSGDLSVYWYQQSLDQGLQFLIQYYNGEERAKGNILERFSAQQFPDLHSELNLSSLELGDSALYFCASSVGGRAQETQYFGPGTRLLVL.

This chain links TRBV11-2 with TRBJ2-3, with 9 nucleotides matching TRBD2. The germline V gene has CDR1 SGHAT and CDR2 FQNNGV. The CDR3 contains 19 residues. J gave up 1 base and V 1 base, and 12 bases lay outside the gene matches. CDR3 in DNA: TGTGCCAGCAGCTTAGTGGTGACTAGCGGCTGGGCGGGCACAGATACGCAGTATTTT. Translated, it gives CASSLVVTSGWAGTDTQYF.

The chain recombines TRBV12-3 or TRBV12-4 with TRBJ2-7; TRBD1 agrees at 9 bases. The CDR3 has 14 residues. The J segment lost 3 bases and the V segment lost 5 bases, leaving 5 bases of the junction unmatched. The CDR3 sequence: CASSVRDRVYEQYF. The CDR3 nucleotides read TGTGCCAGCAGTGTCCGGGACAGGGTCTACGAGCAGTACTTC.

The J gene is TRBJ2-3, the V gene TRBV12-3 or TRBV12-4, with unresolved D. Deletions cut 5 bases from V and 2 bases from J, with 11 bases between. This CDR3 comprises 14 residues. CDR3 nucleotide sequence: TGTGCCAGCAGTCGAGGAAGGCCCACAGATACGCAGTATTTT. This translates into CASSRGRPTDTQYF.

This clonotype showed up just a few times. This chain joins TRBV7-8 and TRBJ2-7; 12 nucleotides match TRBD2. This CDR3 contains 15 residues. Trimming removed 5 bases from V and 4 bases from J; junction bases left unmatched: 6. Germline lookup yields CDR1 SGHVS and CDR2 FQNEAQ. The CDR3 sequence: CASSDPSGRVYEQYF. The DNA of the CDR3 is TGTGCCAGCAGCGACCCTAGCGGGAGGGTGTACGAGCAGTACTTC.

The sample holds a few counts of this clonotype. The chain couples TRBV7-3 to TRBJ2-3; D is perhaps TRBD2 (6 bases). CDR1 SGHTA and CDR2 FQGTGA come from the germline V gene. V gave up 1 base and J gave up 2 bases, with 10 bases separating them. The CDR3 is 15 residues long. In DNA form, the CDR3 reads TGTGCCAGCAGCTTAAATCCGGGACTCACAGATACGCAGTATTTT. It codes for CASSLNPGLTDTQYF.

The CDR3 loop reads CASSVASANNEQFF. In DNA, the CDR3 is TGTGCCAGCAGCGTAGCTAGCGCTAACAATGAGCAGTTCTTC. The chain is built from TRBV9 and TRBJ2-1; maybe TRBD2 (6 bases). CDR3 length: 14 amino acids. V was pared by 0 bases and J by 5 bases, with 9 bases between. Germline V gene lookup returns CDR1 SGDLS and CDR2 YYNGEE.

This clonotype was observed a handful of times. The chain recombines TRBV29-1 with TRBJ1-2; 8 positions agree with TRBD1. With V trimmed by 4 bases and J by 8 bases, 9 bases remained unmatched. Germline-derived CDR1 and CDR2 are SQVTM and ANQGSEA. CDR3 length: 13 amino acids. CDR3 in amino acids: CSVVGQGAWGYTF. The CDR3 coding sequence is TGCAGCGTTGTCGGCCAGGGGGCGTGGGGCTACACCTTC.

This clonotype was observed a handful of times. DNA of the CDR3: TGCAGTGCCGCGGGACAGGGGGTTATAGATACGCAGTATTTT. The encoded protein is CSAAGQGVIDTQYF. The genes are TRBV20-1 and TRBJ2-3; 11 bases match TRBD1. V gave up 6 bases and J gave up 5 bases; unmatched junction bases: 7. The CDR3 extends over 14 amino acids. The germline V gene encodes CDR1 DFQATT and CDR2 SNEGSKA (reference sequence).

This clonotype was observed a single time. The V gene is TRBV10-2, the J gene TRBJ2-3; D might be TRBD2 (6 bases). V was trimmed by 6 bases and J by 2 bases, leaving 12 bases between them. Germline lookup yields CDR1 WSHSY and CDR2 SAAADI. The CDR3 loop spans 14 amino acids. This CDR3 reads CASSRDSYTDTQYF. CDR3 nucleotide sequence: TGCGCCAGCAGCCGGGACTCCTACACAGATACGCAGTATTTT.

The rearrangement uses TRBV6-5 and TRBJ1-1; no firm D call. The CDR3 covers 11 residues. Trimming cost V 7 bases and J 2 bases, with 5 bases left between them. From germline, CDR1 is MNHEY and CDR2 SVGAGI. DNA for the CDR3: TGTGCCAGCAAAGAAAACACTGAAGCTTTCTTT. Amino acid sequence: CASKENTEAFF.

This clonotype was counted a few times. This chain joins TRBV2 and TRBJ2-3; TRBD2 matches 14 bases. V was clipped by 6 bases and J by 6 bases; unmatched bases: 11. Germline V gene lookup returns CDR1 SNHLY and CDR2 FYNNEI. The CDR3 loop spans 17 amino acids. Here the CDR3 reads CASREGLAGATVDTQYF. CDR3 coding DNA: TGTGCCAGCAGGGAGGGACTAGCGGGAGCGACGGTCGATACGCAGTATTTT.

This clonotype was seen a handful of times. The chain recombines TRBV15 with TRBJ2-1; unclear D gene. Trimming removed 9 bases at V and 9 bases at J, with 12 bases between. CDR1 is LNHNV, CDR2 YYDKDF, per germline (reference sequence). The CDR3 totals 11 residues. The CDR3 DNA is TGTGCCACGACTGAGGCTAGTGAGCAGTTCTTC. It translates to CATTEASEQFF. Filled out from reference TRBV15 and TRBJ2-1, the complete variable domain reads DAMVIQNPRYQVTQFGKPVTLSCSQTLNHNVMYWYQQKSSQAPKLLFHYYDKDFNNEADTPDNFQSRRPNTSFCFLDIRSPGLGDTAMYLCATTEASEQFFGPGTRLTVL.

V usage is TRBV5-1 and J usage is TRBJ2-4; 9 positions match TRBD1. V lost 3 bases to trimming and J lost 3 bases; unmatched junction nucleotides: 7. This CDR3 has 16 amino acids. Per the germline V gene, CDR1 is SGHRS and CDR2 is YFSETQ. CDR3 sequence: CASSSGQGRGKNIQYF. The CDR3 nucleotides are TGCGCCAGCAGCTCGGGACAGGGACGAGGCAAAAACATTCAGTACTTC.

This clonotype was seen a handful of times. The chain recombines TRBV20-1 with TRBJ2-5, with a possible D match to TRBD1 (5 bases). The CDR3 runs 12 residues. CDR1 is DFQATT, CDR2 SNEGSKA, per germline (reference sequence). CDR3 nucleotides: TGCAGCGTAACAGGACCAGGGGAGACCCAGTACTTC. Translating it yields CSVTGPGETQYF.

The chain couples TRBV7-2 to TRBJ2-3, with TRBD2 matching over 11 bases. Germline V gives CDR1 SGHTA, CDR2 FQGNSA. Germline trimming cut 4 bases from V and 8 bases from J; bases unmatched to any gene: 17. CDR3 size: 18 residues. The CDR3 reads CASSSANGLAGFEATQYF. In DNA, the CDR3 is TGTGCCAGCAGCTCAGCCAACGGACTAGCGGGCTTTGAGGCTACGCAGTATTTT.

The rearrangement links TRBV10-3 to TRBJ2-1; D call uncertain. The germline V and J ends were trimmed by 10 bases and 0 bases, with 16 bases remaining between them. Germline assignment: CDR1 ENHRY and CDR2 SYGVKD. The CDR3 runs to 15 residues. CDR3 in amino acids: CATGPHPGSYNEQFF. The CDR3 DNA reads TGTGCCACCGGACCTCATCCGGGCTCCTACAATGAGCAGTTCTTC.

This clonotype was detected a few times. The genes are TRBV12-3 or TRBV12-4 and TRBJ2-3; D may be TRBD2 (6 bases). The CDR3 contains 16 residues. The V gene lost 5 bases and the J gene lost 5 bases, with 20 bases spanning the gap. The chain's CDR3 is CASSPRESGRIDTQYF. The CDR3 DNA reads as TGTGCCAGCAGTCCCCGTGAAAGTGGGAGGATAGATACGCAGTATTTT.

V and J are TRBV5-1 and TRBJ2-1, with TRBD2 matching over 10 bases. Germline CDR1 reads SGHRS; CDR2 reads YFSETQ. CDR3 length: 18 residues. J gave up 7 bases and V 4 bases, and 17 bases lay outside the gene matches. CDR3 amino acids: CASSPGTSAGNFLNEQFF. CDR3 bases: TGCGCCAGCAGCCCCGGGACTAGCGCCGGTAATTTCTTGAATGAGCAGTTCTTC. Full variable domain (missing parts from reference TRBV5-1 and TRBJ2-1): KAGVTQTPRYLIKTRGQQVTLSCSPISGHRSVSWYQQTPGQGLQFLFEYFSETQRNKGNFPGRFSGRQFSNSRSEMNVSTLELGDSALYLCASSPGTSAGNFLNEQFFGPGTRLTVL.

CDR3 region: CAISERGQGARNEQFF. In DNA, the CDR3 is TGTGCCATCAGTGAGCGGGGACAGGGGGCTAGAAATGAGCAGTTCTTC. The V call is TRBV10-3, the J call TRBJ2-1; 12 nucleotides align to TRBD1. The germline V gene encodes CDR1 ENHRY and CDR2 SYGVKD. The ends lost 2 bases at V and 7 bases at J; junction bases unmatched: 6. This CDR3 comprises 16 residues.

The DNA for the CDR3 is TGTGCCAGCAGCACAACAGGACTCTCTGCCCCCCTCTTTTACGAGCAGTACTTC. Translating gives CASSTTGLSAPLFYEQYF. The chain couples TRBV5-6 to TRBJ2-7; TRBD1 or TRBD2 may be the D gene (5 bases each). CDR1 and CDR2 (germline): SGHDT, YYEEEE. The CDR3 extends over 18 amino acids. V was clipped by 4 bases and J by 4 bases, with 27 bases between them.

This clonotype was seen only a few times. The rearrangement joins TRBV12-3 or TRBV12-4 to TRBJ1-5, with TRBD1 matching over 7 bases. The V segment lost 4 bases and the J segment 0 bases; nucleotides outside the gene matches: 12. This CDR3 is built from 18 residues. Here the CDR3 reads CASSYRDSMFYSNQPQHF. DNA of the CDR3: TGTGCCAGCAGTTACCGGGACAGTATGTTCTATAGCAATCAGCCCCAGCATTTT.